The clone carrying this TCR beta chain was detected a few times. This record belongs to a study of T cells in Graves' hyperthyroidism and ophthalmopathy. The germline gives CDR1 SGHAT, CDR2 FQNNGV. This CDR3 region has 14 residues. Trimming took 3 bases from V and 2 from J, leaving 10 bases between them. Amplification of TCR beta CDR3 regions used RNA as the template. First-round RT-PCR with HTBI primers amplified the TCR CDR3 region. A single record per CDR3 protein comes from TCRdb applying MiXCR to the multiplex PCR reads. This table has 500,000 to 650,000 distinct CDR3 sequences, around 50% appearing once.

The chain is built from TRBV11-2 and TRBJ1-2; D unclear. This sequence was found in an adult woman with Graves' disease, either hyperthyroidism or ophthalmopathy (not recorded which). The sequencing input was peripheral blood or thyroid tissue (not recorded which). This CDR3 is CASSLGHGNYGYTF. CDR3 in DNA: TGTGCCAGCAGCTTGGGTCACGGAAACTATGGCTACACCTTC.